These 2 T cell receptor beta chains were sequenced from one sample in a study of shared clonotypes between healthy human individuals (dated by TCRdb to the early 2020s). Receptors were amplified or captured by the immunoSEQ multiplex PCR assay. Entries here come from immuneACCESS through TCRdb and include only in-frame sequences with V and J called. Some clones fail to appear in such tables; in the studies checked, an unresolved V gene covers under half of the shortfall, and the cause of the remainder is unknown. Recorded for this sample are 760,000 or so clones; roughly 96% of them occurred a single time. Together, the top ten hold over 0.2% of the sample. For the CD8 naive samples, CD45RO-negative cells were positively selected for CCR7, yielding a CD45RA+CCR7+ population from which TemRA cells were excluded. Sequenced: naive CD8+ T cells sorted from blood. Taken with the paper, the label for cell subset or site translates to: CD45RA+CCR7+. These receptors all come from a man aged 25-40 years in good health.

This sequence joins TRBV28 and TRBJ2-5, with 9 bases identical to TRBD1. This CDR3 comprises 14 residues. The junction had 7 bases not matched to a gene; V was cut back by 8 bases and J by 3 bases. Germline V gene lookup returns CDR1 MDHEN and CDR2 SYDVKM. DNA for the CDR3: TGTGCCAGCCTTCCCGACAGGGGGGAAGAGACCCAGTACTTC. Amino acid sequence: CASLPDRGEETQYF.

The rearrangement joins TRBV28 to TRBJ2-1; a weak D match, TRBD2 (6 bases). Looked up from germline, CDR1 is MDHEN and CDR2 is SYDVKM. V was clipped by 6 bases and J by 6 bases, with 18 bases between them. The CDR3 loop spans 15 amino acids. This CDR3 reads CASSYRSSVRNEQFF. CDR3 DNA: TGTGCCAGCAGCTATCGCTCTAGCGTGCGCAATGAGCAGTTCTTC.